Each of the 15 T cell receptor beta chains below was sequenced from the same sample in a study of T cells in Graves' hyperthyroidism and ophthalmopathy. There were TCR beta CDR3 regions amplified from RNA transcripts. Carried out on the TCR CDR3, a first-round RT-PCR used the HTBI primer set. MiXCR, run by TCRdb on the multiplex PCR reads, gives a single entry per CDR3 protein. The top ten clones hold approximately 32% of a sample with some 500,000 distinct CDR3 sequences, about 16% of them seen once. What was sequenced was blood. The receptors stem from a woman aged 25 to 39 with Graves' ophthalmopathy.

This clonotype was counted at least ten times. The chain combines TRBV28 with TRBJ2-7; D may be TRBD2 (5 bases). This CDR3 is 13 amino acids long. V gave up 6 bases and J gave up 3 bases, with 12 bases separating them. Germline values: CDR1 MDHEN, CDR2 SYDVKM. CDR3 protein: CASRGDGGYEQYF. The CDR3 DNA is TGTGCCAGCAGAGGAGATGGAGGCTACGAGCAGTACTTC.

This clonotype was detected a few times. This chain links TRBV28 with TRBJ1-1, with D perhaps matching TRBD1 (5 bases). The CDR3 length is 12 residues. V lost 1 base and J lost 10, with 10 bases in between. Germline V CDR1 and CDR2: MDHEN, SYDVKM. As DNA, the CDR3 is TGTGCCAGCAGTTTATCCGGGGGAGGAGCTTTCTTT. Protein product: CASSLSGGGAFF.

The rearrangement joins TRBV6-4 to TRBJ1-1; 7 positions agree with TRBD1. The CDR3 length is 17 residues. V trimming: 5 bases; J trimming: 2 bases; junction bases outside the gene matches: 14. Germline V gene lookup returns CDR1 MRHNA and CDR2 SNTAGT. CDR3 nucleotide sequence: TGTGCCAGCAGTAGGTTTGGGACAGTGGGTCCTAACACTGAAGCTTTCTTT. Its translation: CASSRFGTVGPNTEAFF.

About this clonotype itself: A read error is possible here, since a much larger clone lies one base away. This sequence joins TRBV7-8 and TRBJ2-7, with 10 bases fitting TRBD1. Germline V lookup: CDR1 SGHVS, CDR2 FQNEAQ. This CDR3 comprises 14 residues. This CDR3 is CTSSWDRGSYEQYF. The CDR3 DNA reads as TGTACCAGCAGCTGGGACAGGGGCTCCTACGAGCAGTACTTC.

The sample holds many counts of this clonotype. The chain links TRBV3-1 to TRBJ2-7; TRBD2 agrees at 12 bases. This CDR3 has 14 residues. Unmatched junction bases numbered 4, after V lost 5 bases and J lost 5 bases. CDR1 is LGHDT, CDR2 YNNKEL, per germline (reference sequence). The CDR3 spells CASSETSGGNEQYF. The CDR3 coding sequence is TGTGCCAGCAGCGAGACTAGCGGGGGAAACGAGCAGTACTTC.

Concerning this clonotype: At one end, the junction sequence differs from germline, possibly due to a read error. The J gene is TRBJ1-3, the V gene TRBV10-3; D remains unclear. Germline V gene lookup returns CDR1 ENHRY and CDR2 SYGVKD. The CDR3 sequence is 13 residues long. CDR3 sequence reads: CAIIEETGNTIYF. Here the CDR3 DNA reads TGTGCCATCATTGAGGAGACTGGAAACACCATATATTTT.

The chain joins TRBV5-8 to TRBJ2-4; D might be TRBD1 or TRBD2, each matching 7 bases. CDR1 and CDR2 (germline): SGHTS, YDEGEE. The CDR3 is made up of 14 amino acids. V lost 5 bases and J 5 bases, leaving 14 bases between the germline ends. The CDR3 nucleotides are TGTGCCAGCAGGATCGCAGGGGGGGAAAACATTCAGTACTTC. It yields the protein CASRIAGGENIQYF.

V and J are TRBV20-1 and TRBJ2-5, with 7 bases that match TRBD2. V gave up 5 bases and J gave up 0 bases; unmatched junction bases: 9. CDR3 length: 15 residues. Per germline, CDR1 DFQATT and CDR2 SNEGSKA (reference sequence). The CDR3 bases are TGCAGTGCTCCCCCGGGCGGGAGAGACCAAGAGACCCAGTACTTC. Encoded protein: CSAPPGGRDQETQYF.

This clonotype was seen repeatedly, ten times or more. The CDR3 spells CASSRQGPSNNSPLHF. The CDR3 nucleotides are TGTGCCAGCAGTCGACAGGGGCCTTCGAACAATTCACCCCTCCACTTT. The chain couples TRBV12-3 or TRBV12-4 to TRBJ1-6, with 8 bases identical to TRBD1. This CDR3 has 16 amino acids. V was pared by 5 bases and J by 7 bases, with 10 bases of the junction left unmatched.

This clonotype has more than one count but fewer than ten. The chain couples TRBV18 to TRBJ2-7, with D possibly TRBD2 on 5 matching bases. From germline, CDR1 is KGHSH and CDR2 LQKENI. There are 15 residues in the CDR3. V was pared by 3 bases and J by 4 bases, with 16 bases between. DNA of the CDR3: TGTGCCAGCTCACCTACGAGGAGAGGCGGGTACGAGCAGTACTTC. Translating it yields CASSPTRRGGYEQYF.

As concerns this clonotype: This may be a read error: a much more frequent sequence differs by one nucleotide. This sequence joins TRBV11-2 and TRBJ2-1; D is unclear. Gene TRBJ2-7 matches the end of the DNA better, so the J call may be wrong. Germline V CDR1 and CDR2: SGHAT, FQNNGV. The CDR3 sequence is 15 residues long. CDR3 protein: CASSLGHNSYNEQYF. CDR3 nucleotide sequence: TGTGCCAGCAGCTTAGGGCACAACTCCTACAATGAGCAGTACTTC.

CDR3 sequence (DNA): TGTGCCAGCAGTCCGGAACTAGCGGGAGGTTCCGGTGAGCAGTTCTTC. It encodes CASSPELAGGSGEQFF. The genes are TRBV27 and TRBJ2-1; 12 bases fit TRBD2. The germline CDR1 and CDR2 sequences are MNHEY and SMNVEV (reference sequence). The V and J ends lost 5 bases and 9 bases, in that order; junction bases with no gene match: 11. CDR3 size: 16 residues.

This clonotype was seen ten or more times. The chain employs TRBV2 and TRBJ2-5, with D maybe TRBD2 (6 bases). V dropped 6 bases and J dropped 5 bases, with 16 bases sitting between them. CDR1 is SNHLY and CDR2 is FYNNEI in the germline V gene. The CDR3 has 14 amino acids. The CDR3 here is CASSSRRGEETQYF. The CDR3 DNA reads as TGTGCCAGCAGCTCTAGGAGGGGTGAGGAGACCCAGTACTTC.

V usage is TRBV9 and J usage is TRBJ2-2; 9 bases align to TRBD1. Unmatched junction bases numbered 14, after V lost 4 bases and J lost 7 bases. CDR1 and CDR2 (germline): SGDLS, YYNGEE. The CDR3 has 17 amino acids. CDR3 sequence (DNA): TGTGCCAGCAGCCCCCGGGGGACAGGGTCTGTACACGGGGAGCTGTTTTTT. Protein: CASSPRGTGSVHGELFF. The variable domain in full, completed from reference TRBV9 and TRBJ2-2, reads DSGVTQTPKHLITATGQRVTLRCSPRSGDLSVYWYQQSLDQGLQFLIQYYNGEERAKGNILERFSAQQFPDLHSELNLSSLELGDSALYFCASSPRGTGSVHGELFFGEGSRLTVL.

This rearrangement joins TRBV29-1 to TRBJ2-1; 7 bases are shared with TRBD2. This CDR3 spans 12 amino acids. Germline V gives CDR1 SQVTM, CDR2 ANQGSEA. J lost 6 bases, V lost 7 bases, and 6 bases had no gene match. The CDR3 DNA reads TGCAGCGGCTTCAGGGAGGGCAATGAGCAGTTCTTC. It encodes CSGFREGNEQFF.